A single sample gave rise to the 17 T cell receptor beta chains below, sequenced in a study of shared clonotypes between healthy human individuals. Clones were sequenced by immunoSEQ multiplex PCR, and TCRdb holds only the in-frame ones, with some missing. The sample lists about half a million clones, more than 65% occurring once. The sequenced sample consisted of PBMCs. These receptors came from a woman between 40 and 55 years old in good health. Some clones in this sample may be carry-over from other donors' samples.

There are a few counts of this clone. The chain links TRBV6-5 to TRBJ1-2; TRBD1 might be the D (5 bases). With 4 bases removed from V and 3 bases from J, the gap between germline ends came to 18 bases. The V gene's germline CDR1 is MNHEY and CDR2 SVGAGI. The CDR3 contains 16 residues. The CDR3 sequence is CASSSLFREGYYGYTF. CDR3 DNA: TGTGCCAGCAGTTCGTTGTTCAGGGAAGGGTACTATGGCTACACCTTC.

The rearrangement links TRBV5-4 to TRBJ1-3; 8 bases are a match to TRBD1. V lost 4 bases, J lost 2 bases, and 8 bases stayed unmatched. Germline loops: CDR1 SGHNT, CDR2 YYREEE (reference sequence). The CDR3 runs to 16 residues. DNA for the CDR3: TGTGCCAGCAGCGCCCGGACAGGGAACACTGGAAACACCATATATTTT. Residues: CASSARTGNTGNTIYF.

This clone was seen only once. A far larger clone differs by one base, so this is likely a read error. This chain joins TRBV2 and TRBJ2-2; 7 positions agree with TRBD1. Losses at the gene ends were 6 bases for V and 7 bases for J; bases not matched to a gene: 8. From germline, CDR1 is SNHLY and CDR2 FYNNEI. The CDR3 has 14 residues. CDR3 sequence (DNA): TGTGCCAGCAGGGGGGACAGTGCCGTCGGGGAGCTGTTTTTT. This sequence encodes CASRGDSAVGELFF.

V usage is TRBV7-2 and J usage is TRBJ2-5; D perhaps matches TRBD2 (5 bases). Trimming shortened V by 6 bases and J by 5 bases, and 19 bases separated the two germline ends. This CDR3 comprises 15 residues. Germline lookup yields CDR1 SGHTA and CDR2 FQGNSA. The CDR3 DNA sequence: TGTGCCAGCAGTCGCGGGCCGGGTTCGGGGGAGACCCAGTACTTC. Translation: CASSRGPGSGETQYF.

The V and J genes are TRBV7-3 and TRBJ2-1; TRBD1 matches at 9 bases. The CDR3 sequence is 15 residues long. Germline lookup yields CDR1 SGHTA and CDR2 FQGTGA. J was trimmed by 7 bases and V by 3 bases; bases with no gene match: 7. The chain's CDR3 is CASSLGQGPGNEQFF. The CDR3 DNA is TGTGCCAGCAGCTTGGGACAGGGTCCGGGTAATGAGCAGTTCTTC.

Worth noting for this clone: The likely explanation is a read error, given a far larger clone one base away. Other DNA sequences within the sample encode an identical CDR3. The J gene is TRBJ2-3, the V gene TRBV30; the D gene could be TRBD1 or TRBD2 (5 bases each). Germline values: CDR1 GTSNPN, CDR2 SVGIG (reference sequence). This CDR3 contains 13 residues. The CDR3 DNA follows: TGCGCCGCGTGGGGGTGGGTCTCAGATACGCAGTATTTT. Its translation: CAAWGWVSDTQYF. Supplemented by reference TRBV30 and TRBJ2-3, the full variable domain reads SQTIHQWPATLVQPVGSPLSLECTVEGTSNPNLYWYRQAAGRGLQLLFYSVGIGQISSEVPQNLSASRPQDRQFILSSKKLLLSDSGFYLCAAWGWVSDTQYFGPGTRLTVL.

This chain links TRBV9 with TRBJ2-7; TRBD2 agrees at 12 bases. The V segment lost 0 bases and the J segment 3 bases; nucleotides outside the gene matches: 4. The germline V gene has CDR1 SGDLS and CDR2 YYNGEE. The CDR3 contains 16 residues. The CDR3 region has the DNA TGTGCCAGCAGCGTAGGAGGACTAGCGGGGTTCTACGAGCAGTACTTC. Residues: CASSVGGLAGFYEQYF.

V and J are TRBV5-4 and TRBJ2-2; 9 bases match TRBD1. The J segment lost 7 bases and the V segment lost 7 bases, leaving 8 bases of the junction unmatched. The V gene's germline CDR1 is SGHNT and CDR2 YYREEE (reference sequence). The CDR3 contains 14 residues. The DNA for the CDR3 is TGTGCCAGCCGAAACAGGGGACAGGGCGGGGAGCTGTTTTTT. This sequence encodes CASRNRGQGGELFF. Full variable domain (outside the CDR3, taken from reference TRBV5-4 and TRBJ2-2): ETGVTQSPTHLIKTRGQQVTLRCSSQSGHNTVSWYQQALGQGPQFIFQYYREEENGRGNFPPRFSGLQFPNYSSELNVNALELDDSALYLCASRNRGQGGELFFGEGSRLTVL.

The chain employs TRBV9 and TRBJ1-5; TRBD1 might be the D (5 bases). CDR1 is SGDLS and CDR2 is YYNGEE in the germline V gene. This CDR3 region has 14 residues. Trimming stripped 0 bases from V and 8 bases from J, with 12 bases between. The CDR3 coding sequence is TGTGCCAGCAGCGTAGGGGGAGGGGTTGAGCCCCAGCATTTT. Translation gives CASSVGGGVEPQHF.

The V call is TRBV23-1, the J call TRBJ1-5, with 10 bases identical to TRBD1. TRBV23-1 is reported as an ORF; its role is uncertain. V lost 2 bases, J lost 4 bases, and 8 bases stayed unmatched. The CDR3 length is 17 residues. The CDR3 loop reads CASSQQDRGNGNQPQHF. The CDR3 region has the DNA TGCGCCAGCAGTCAACAGGACAGGGGGAATGGAAATCAGCCCCAGCATTTT.

This clone was recorded a few times. The rearrangement joins TRBV2 to TRBJ2-5; D is perhaps TRBD1 (5 bases). The CDR3 loop spans 14 amino acids. The germline gives CDR1 SNHLY, CDR2 FYNNEI. The ends were cut back, 7 bases at V and 2 bases at J, with 14 bases in the middle. DNA of the CDR3: TGTGCCAGCAAGGGATATAGGGGTCAAGAGACCCAGTACTTC. Amino acid sequence: CASKGYRGQETQYF.

Of note for this clone: A read error is the likely source, as a far larger clone sits one nucleotide away. J is TRBJ2-5 and V is TRBV5-1, with a tentative D call TRBD1 (6 bases). The V gene lost 4 bases and the J gene lost 5 bases, with 18 bases spanning the gap. Germline assignment: CDR1 SGHRS and CDR2 YFSETQ. The CDR3 length is 15 residues. The CDR3 reads CASSQRQAGVETQYF. The CDR3 nucleotides are TGCGCCAGCAGCCAGAGACAGGCCGGAGTGGAGACCCAGTACTTC.

Regarding this clone: The sample holds other DNA sequences that translate to the same CDR3. V usage is TRBV30 and J usage is TRBJ1-2, with a weak D call TRBD1 (5 bases). This CDR3 has 12 amino acids. In germline, CDR1 is GTSNPN, CDR2 SVGIG (reference sequence). The V end was cut by 3 bases, the J end by 5 bases, with 10 bases between. The CDR3 DNA reads TGTGCCTGGAGCTCCGGGGGGTATGGCTACACCTTC. Amino acid sequence: CAWSSGGYGYTF.

The genes are TRBV10-1 and TRBJ2-2; D is perhaps TRBD1 (5 bases). Germline V gives CDR1 WNHNN, CDR2 SYGVQD (reference sequence). Trimming removed 8 bases at V and 1 base at J, with 11 bases between. The CDR3 is made up of 14 amino acids. The CDR3 DNA is TGCGCCAGCGGCAATCAGGGGAACACCGGGGAGCTGTTTTTT. This encodes CASGNQGNTGELFF.

The chain recombines TRBV18 with TRBJ1-2; D remains ambiguous. This CDR3 contains 13 residues. V was pared by 3 bases and J by 4 bases, with 9 bases between. The germline CDR1 and CDR2 sequences are KGHSH and LQKENI. The CDR3: CASSPDRAYGYTF. In DNA form, the CDR3 reads TGTGCCAGCTCACCCGACCGAGCCTATGGCTACACCTTC.

The chain recombines TRBV7-2 with TRBJ1-1; the D gene is possibly TRBD1 (6 bases). Germline V gene sequence: CDR1 SGHTA, CDR2 FQGNSA. This CDR3 region has 15 residues. V was clipped by 3 bases and J by 2 bases, with 13 bases between them. The CDR3 here is CASSLSRGGNTEAFF. CDR3 in DNA: TGTGCCAGCAGCTTGAGCAGGGGTGGAAACACTGAAGCTTTCTTT.

There are a few counts of this clone. A far larger clone is off by one base, so a read error is likely. The CDR3 region is CASSVSANTEAFF. The CDR3 DNA is TGTGCCAGCAGTGTTTCGGCAAACACTGAAGCTTTCTTT. V gene TRBV2 combines with J gene TRBJ1-1; D is unclear. This CDR3 spans 13 amino acids. With 4 bases removed from V and 2 bases from J, the gap between germline ends came to 8 bases. Germline V CDR1 and CDR2: SNHLY, FYNNEI.